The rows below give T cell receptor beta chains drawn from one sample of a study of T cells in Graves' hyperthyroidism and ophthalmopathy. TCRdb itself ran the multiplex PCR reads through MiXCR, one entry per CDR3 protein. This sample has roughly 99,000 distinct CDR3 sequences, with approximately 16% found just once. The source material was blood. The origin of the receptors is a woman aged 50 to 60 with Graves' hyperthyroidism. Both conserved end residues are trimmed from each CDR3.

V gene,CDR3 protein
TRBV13,ASSLVAGLADTQY
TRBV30,GGVDTGELF
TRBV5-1,ASSPGLQTYNEQF
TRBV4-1,ASSQDPSSGGNEQF
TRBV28,ASSLYLELAGGRNEQF
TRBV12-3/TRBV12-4,ASSLAEGTEAF
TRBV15,ATSRDGGLAKNIQY
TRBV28,ACSPPREGTDTQY
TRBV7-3,ASSYSGSVNEQF
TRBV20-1,SASQGAYQPQH
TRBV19,ASSIVDSNQPRH
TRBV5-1,ASSMTGHEADTQY
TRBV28,ASSSTSYSGANVLT
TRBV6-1,ASTLTTGTGVSYEQY
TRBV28,ASSARTSGTAGDTQY
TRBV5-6,ASRDSLVQETQY
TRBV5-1,ASSTSGSQDTQY
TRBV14,ASSPFGTPSSYNEQF
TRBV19,ASSIKQGGGANVLT
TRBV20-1,SADPQGGSGYT
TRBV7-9,ASSFYNEQF
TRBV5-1,ASSPPGGLGQLGEQF
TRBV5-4,ASSGGAGQTYNERF